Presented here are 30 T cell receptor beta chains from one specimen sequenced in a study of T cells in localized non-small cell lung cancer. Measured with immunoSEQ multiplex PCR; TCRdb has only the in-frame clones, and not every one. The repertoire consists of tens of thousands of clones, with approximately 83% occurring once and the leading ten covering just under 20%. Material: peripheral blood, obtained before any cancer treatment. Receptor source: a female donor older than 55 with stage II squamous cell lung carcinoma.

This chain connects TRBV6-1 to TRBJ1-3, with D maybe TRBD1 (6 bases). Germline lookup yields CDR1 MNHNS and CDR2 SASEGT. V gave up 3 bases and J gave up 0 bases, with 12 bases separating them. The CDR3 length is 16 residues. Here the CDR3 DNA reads TGTGCCAGCAGTGACAGGGGCCTGAGCTCTGGAAACACCATATATTTT. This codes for CASSDRGLSSGNTIYF.

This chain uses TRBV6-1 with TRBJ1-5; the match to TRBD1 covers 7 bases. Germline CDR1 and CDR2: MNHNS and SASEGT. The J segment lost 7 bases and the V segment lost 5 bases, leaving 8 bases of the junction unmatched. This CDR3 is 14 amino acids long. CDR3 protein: CASSPRGGEQPQHF. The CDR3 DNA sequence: TGTGCCAGCAGTCCCAGGGGGGGAGAACAGCCCCAGCATTTT.

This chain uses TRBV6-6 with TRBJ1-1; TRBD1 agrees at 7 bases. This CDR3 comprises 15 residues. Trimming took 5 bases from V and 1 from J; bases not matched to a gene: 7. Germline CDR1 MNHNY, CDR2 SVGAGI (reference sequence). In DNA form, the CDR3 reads TGTGCCAGCAGTAAACGACAGGGTACGAACACTGAAGCTTTCTTT. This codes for CASSKRQGTNTEAFF.

The CDR3 region has the DNA TGTGCCAGCAGCTCTCAGGGGAACTATGGCTACACCTTC. It codes for CASSSQGNYGYTF. V gene TRBV7-9 combines with J gene TRBJ1-2; possible D gene TRBD1, 6 bases. There are 13 residues in the CDR3. Germline assignment: CDR1 SEHNR and CDR2 FQNEAQ (reference sequence). V lost 4 bases, J lost 2 bases, and 8 bases lay in between.

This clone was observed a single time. CDR3: CASSRGFSYEQYF. The CDR3 coding sequence is TGCGCCAGCAGCAGGGGGTTTTCCTACGAGCAGTACTTC. The chain links TRBV5-1 to TRBJ2-7, with D possibly matching TRBD1 (6 bases). Germline lookup yields CDR1 SGHRS and CDR2 YFSETQ. The CDR3 is 13 amino acids. Trimming removed 4 bases from V and 1 base from J, with 9 bases in between.

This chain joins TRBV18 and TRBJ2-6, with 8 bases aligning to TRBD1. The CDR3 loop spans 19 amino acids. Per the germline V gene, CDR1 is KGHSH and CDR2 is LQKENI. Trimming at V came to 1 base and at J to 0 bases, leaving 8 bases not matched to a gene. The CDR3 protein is CASSPLGQGAFSGANVLTF. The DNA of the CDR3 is TGTGCCAGCTCACCACTGGGCCAGGGGGCCTTCTCTGGGGCCAACGTCCTGACTTTC.

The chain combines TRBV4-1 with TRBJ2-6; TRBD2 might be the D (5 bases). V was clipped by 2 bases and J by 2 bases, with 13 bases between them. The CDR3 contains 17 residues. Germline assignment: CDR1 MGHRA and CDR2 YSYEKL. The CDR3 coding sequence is TGCGCCAGCAGCCAACCGGGGATGGCAGCTGGGGCCAACGTCCTGACTTTC. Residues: CASSQPGMAAGANVLTF.

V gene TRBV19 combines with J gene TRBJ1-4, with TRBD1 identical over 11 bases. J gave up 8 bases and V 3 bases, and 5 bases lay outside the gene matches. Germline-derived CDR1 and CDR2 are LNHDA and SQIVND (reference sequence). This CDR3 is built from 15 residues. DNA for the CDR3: TGTGCCAGTAGTATGGACAGGGGGCGAGGAGAAAAACTGTTTTTT. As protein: CASSMDRGRGEKLFF.

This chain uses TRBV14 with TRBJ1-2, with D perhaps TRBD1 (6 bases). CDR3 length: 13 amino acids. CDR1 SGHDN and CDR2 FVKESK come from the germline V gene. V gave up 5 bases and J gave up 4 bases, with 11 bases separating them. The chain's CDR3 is CASSKGTFYGYTF. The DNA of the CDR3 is TGTGCCAGCAGCAAGGGGACATTCTATGGCTACACCTTC. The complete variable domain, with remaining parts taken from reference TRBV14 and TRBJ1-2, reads EAGVTQFPSHSVIEKGQTVTLRCDPISGHDNLYWYRRVMGKEIKFLLHFVKESKQDESGMPNNRFLAERTGGTYSTLKVQPAELEDSGVYFCASSKGTFYGYTFGSGTRLTVV.

DNA for the CDR3: TGCGCCAGCAGCCTGTCCGCGGGGGGTTGGGAGGAGCAGTTCTTC. Its protein is CASSLSAGGWEEQFF. The genes are TRBV4-1 and TRBJ2-1, with 8 positions matching TRBD2. Germline V gives CDR1 MGHRA, CDR2 YSYEKL. The junction had 12 bases not matched to a gene; V was cut back by 4 bases and J by 10 bases. This CDR3 has 15 residues.

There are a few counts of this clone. The CDR3 reads CASSQGPASGAHNEQFF. The CDR3 DNA sequence: TGCGCCAGCAGCCAGGGGCCGGCTAGCGGGGCCCACAATGAGCAGTTCTTC. This chain connects TRBV4-1 to TRBJ2-1, with 9 bases that match TRBD2. CDR1 and CDR2 (germline): MGHRA, YSYEKL. The V gene end was trimmed by 3 bases and the J gene end by 5 bases; junction bases not matched to a gene: 11. The CDR3 loop spans 17 amino acids.

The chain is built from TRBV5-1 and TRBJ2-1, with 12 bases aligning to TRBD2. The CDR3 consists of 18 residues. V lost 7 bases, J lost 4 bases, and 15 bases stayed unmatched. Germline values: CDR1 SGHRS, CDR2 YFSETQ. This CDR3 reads CASSGASGGAGVYNEQFF. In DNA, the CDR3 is TGCGCCAGCTCTGGGGCTAGCGGGGGGGCTGGCGTTTACAATGAGCAGTTCTTC.

The DNA of the CDR3 is TGTGCCAGTAAGCGCGCTGAGACCCAGTACTTC. This codes for CASKRAETQYF. The chain joins TRBV19 to TRBJ2-5; D gene unclear. Deletions cut 7 bases from V and 5 bases from J, with 8 bases between. Germline V gene lookup returns CDR1 LNHDA and CDR2 SQIVND (reference sequence). The length of the CDR3 is 11 residues.

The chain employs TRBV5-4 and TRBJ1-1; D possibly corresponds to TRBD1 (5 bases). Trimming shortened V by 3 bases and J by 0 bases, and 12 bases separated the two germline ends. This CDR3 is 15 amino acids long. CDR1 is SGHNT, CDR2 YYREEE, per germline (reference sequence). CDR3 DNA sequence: TGTGCCAGCAGCTATGACAGCAACATGAACACTGAAGCTTTCTTT. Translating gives CASSYDSNMNTEAFF.

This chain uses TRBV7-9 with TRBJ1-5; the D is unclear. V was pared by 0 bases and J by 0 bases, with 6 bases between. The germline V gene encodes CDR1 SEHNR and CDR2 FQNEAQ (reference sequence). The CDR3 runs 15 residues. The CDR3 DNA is TGTGCCAGCAGCTTAGCAGGATATAGCAATCAGCCCCAGCATTTT. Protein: CASSLAGYSNQPQHF.

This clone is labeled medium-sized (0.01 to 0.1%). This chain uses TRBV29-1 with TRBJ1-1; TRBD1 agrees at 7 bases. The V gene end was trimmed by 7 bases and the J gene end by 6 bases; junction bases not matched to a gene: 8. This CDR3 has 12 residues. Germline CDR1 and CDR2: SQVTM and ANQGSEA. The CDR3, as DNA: TGCAGCGCAAGACAGGGAAGGGCTGAAGCTTTCTTT. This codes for CSARQGRAEAFF.

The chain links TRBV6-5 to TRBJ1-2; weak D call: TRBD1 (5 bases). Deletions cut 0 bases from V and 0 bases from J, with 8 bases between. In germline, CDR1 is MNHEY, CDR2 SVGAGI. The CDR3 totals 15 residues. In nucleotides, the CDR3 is TGTGCCAGCAGTTACTCGCACAGGTCTAACTATGGCTACACCTTC. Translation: CASSYSHRSNYGYTF.

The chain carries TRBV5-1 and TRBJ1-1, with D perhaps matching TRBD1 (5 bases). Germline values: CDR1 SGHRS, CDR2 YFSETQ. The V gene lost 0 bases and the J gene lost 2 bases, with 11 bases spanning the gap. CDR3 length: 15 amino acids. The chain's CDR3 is CASSLVGQGNTEAFF. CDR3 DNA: TGCGCCAGCAGCTTGGTGGGGCAGGGTAACACTGAAGCTTTCTTT.

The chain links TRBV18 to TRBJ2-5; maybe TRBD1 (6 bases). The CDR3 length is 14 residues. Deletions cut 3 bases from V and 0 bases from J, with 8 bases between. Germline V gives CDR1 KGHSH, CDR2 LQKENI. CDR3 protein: CASSPQGNQETQYF. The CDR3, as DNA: TGTGCCAGCTCACCCCAGGGGAACCAAGAGACCCAGTACTTC.

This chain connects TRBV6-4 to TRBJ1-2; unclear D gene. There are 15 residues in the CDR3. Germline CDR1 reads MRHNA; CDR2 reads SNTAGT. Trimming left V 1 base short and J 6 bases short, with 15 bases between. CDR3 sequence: CASSDYEGSINGYTF. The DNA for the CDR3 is TGTGCCAGCAGTGACTATGAGGGTTCAATCAATGGCTACACCTTC.

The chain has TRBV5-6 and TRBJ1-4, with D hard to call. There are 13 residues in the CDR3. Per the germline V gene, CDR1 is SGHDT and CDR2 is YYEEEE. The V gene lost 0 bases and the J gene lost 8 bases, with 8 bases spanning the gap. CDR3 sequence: CASSLGSWEKLFF. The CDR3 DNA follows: TGTGCCAGCAGCTTGGGGAGTTGGGAAAAACTGTTTTTT.

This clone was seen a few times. This CDR3 reads CASSDMRAGNEKLFF. The CDR3 nucleotides read TGTGCCAGCAGTGATATGAGGGCCGGTAATGAAAAACTGTTTTTT. The V gene is TRBV2, the J gene TRBJ1-4; D not certain. Germline CDR1 and CDR2: SNHLY and FYNNEI. Deletions cut 3 bases from V and 4 bases from J, with 12 bases between. This CDR3 contains 15 residues.

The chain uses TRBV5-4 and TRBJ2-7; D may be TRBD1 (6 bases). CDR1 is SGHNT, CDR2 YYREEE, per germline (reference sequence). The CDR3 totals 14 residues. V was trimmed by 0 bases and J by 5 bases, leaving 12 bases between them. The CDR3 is CASSLDTGINEQYF. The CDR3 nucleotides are TGTGCCAGCAGCTTGGATACAGGGATAAACGAGCAGTACTTC.

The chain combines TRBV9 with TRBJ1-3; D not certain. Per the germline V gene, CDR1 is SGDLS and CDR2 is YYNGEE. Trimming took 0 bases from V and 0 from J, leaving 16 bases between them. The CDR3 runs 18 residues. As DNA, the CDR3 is TGTGCCAGCAGCGTAGAAGCTGGAGTTGGGGACTCTGGAAACACCATATATTTT. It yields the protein CASSVEAGVGDSGNTIYF.

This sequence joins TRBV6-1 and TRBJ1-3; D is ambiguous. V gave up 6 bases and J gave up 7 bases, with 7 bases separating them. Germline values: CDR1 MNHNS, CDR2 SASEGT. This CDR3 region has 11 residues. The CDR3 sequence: CASRAGNTIYF. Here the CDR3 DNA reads TGTGCCAGCAGGGCAGGCAACACCATATATTTT.

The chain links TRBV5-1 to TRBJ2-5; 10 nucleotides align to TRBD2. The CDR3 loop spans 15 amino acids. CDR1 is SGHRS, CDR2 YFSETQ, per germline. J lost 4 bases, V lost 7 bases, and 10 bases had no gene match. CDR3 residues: CASALSGGAAETQYF. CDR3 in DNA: TGCGCCAGCGCTCTAAGCGGGGGGGCCGCAGAGACCCAGTACTTC.

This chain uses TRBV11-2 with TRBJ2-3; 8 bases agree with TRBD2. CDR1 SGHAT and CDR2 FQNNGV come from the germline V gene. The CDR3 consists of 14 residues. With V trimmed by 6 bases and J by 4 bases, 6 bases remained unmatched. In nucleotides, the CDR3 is TGTGCCAGCAGTTCCGGCGGGGGGCCAGATACGCAGTATTTT. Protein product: CASSSGGGPDTQYF.

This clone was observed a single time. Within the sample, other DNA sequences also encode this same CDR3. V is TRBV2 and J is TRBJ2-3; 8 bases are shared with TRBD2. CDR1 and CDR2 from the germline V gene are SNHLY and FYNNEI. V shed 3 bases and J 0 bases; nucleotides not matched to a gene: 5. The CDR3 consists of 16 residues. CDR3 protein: CASSEMAGGSTDTQYF. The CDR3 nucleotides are TGTGCCAGCAGTGAGATGGCGGGGGGTAGCACAGATACGCAGTATTTT.

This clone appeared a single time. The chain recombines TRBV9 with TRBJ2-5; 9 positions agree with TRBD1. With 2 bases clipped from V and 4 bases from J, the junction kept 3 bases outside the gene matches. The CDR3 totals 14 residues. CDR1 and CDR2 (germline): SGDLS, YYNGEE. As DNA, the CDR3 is TGTGCCAGCAGCGTCCTACAGGGGGCAGAGACCCAGTACTTC. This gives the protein CASSVLQGAETQYF. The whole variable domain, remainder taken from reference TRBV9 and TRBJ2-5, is DSGVTQTPKHLITATGQRVTLRCSPRSGDLSVYWYQQSLDQGLQFLIQYYNGEERAKGNILERFSAQQFPDLHSELNLSSLELGDSALYFCASSVLQGAETQYFGPGTRLLVL.

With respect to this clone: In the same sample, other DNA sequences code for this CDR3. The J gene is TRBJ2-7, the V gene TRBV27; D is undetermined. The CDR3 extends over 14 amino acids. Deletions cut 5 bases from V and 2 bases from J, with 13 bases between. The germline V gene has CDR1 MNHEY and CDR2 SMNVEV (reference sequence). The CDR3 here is CASSPSRGPYEQYF. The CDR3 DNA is TGTGCCAGCAGTCCCTCCCGCGGTCCCTACGAGCAGTACTTC.